This T cell receptor (beta chain) was recorded in a study of Ad26.COV2.S vaccination and SARS-CoV-2 variants. CDR1 and CDR2 (germline): LNHDA, SQIVND (reference sequence). Trimming took 4 bases from V and 7 from J; bases not matched to a gene: 9. CDR3 length: 16 residues. Sequenced by immunoSEQ multiplex PCR; TCRdb stores in-frame clones only, minus some. This sample has about 180,000 clones, with around nine tenths found just once. The V call is TRBV19, the J call TRBJ2-1, with 11 bases that match TRBD1. The sample was peripheral blood, taken after recovery from COVID-19. The sequence derives from a human donor who had recovered from COVID-19. The CDR3 region has the DNA TGTGCCAGTAGTACCATCCGGGACAGGGGGTCAAATGAGCAGTTCTTC. Its protein is CASSTIRDRGSNEQFF. The full variable domain, in which reference TRBV19 and TRBJ2-1 provide the parts outside the CDR3, is DGGITQSPKYLFRKEGQNVTLSCEQNLNHDAMYWYRQDPGQGLRLIYYSQIVNDFQKGDIAEGYSVSREKKESFPLTVTSAQKNPTAFYLCASSTIRDRGSNEQFFGPGTRLTVL.